The 29 T cell receptor beta chains below come from one sample, sequenced in a study of vaccination effects on CD4 cells after COVID-19. The ViraFEST assay expanded antigen-specific CD4+ T cells with viral peptide pools before sequencing. The culture ran for approximately 10 days, and then CD4+ T cells were isolated. The cohort was immunized with two doses of either the BNT162b2 or mRNA-1273 vaccine. Their cognate antigens are unknown. TCRdb's table, derived via immunoSEQ multiplex PCR, lists solely in-frame clones and lacks some. Here the sample spans about 46,000 clones, under 85% being singletons. This material consisted of CD4+ T cells from PBMCs cultured with HCoV-OC43 spike peptides, taken after COVID-19 vaccination. Subset indicated: HCoV-OC43 spike overlapping peptide pool stimulation. These receptors were obtained from a human donor who received a COVID-19 vaccine.

This chain links TRBV19 with TRBJ1-3; D call uncertain. CDR3 length equals 14 residues. Germline V CDR1 and CDR2: LNHDA, SQIVND (reference sequence). Trimming shortened V by 6 bases and J by 3 bases, and 12 bases separated the two germline ends. The CDR3 nucleotides read TGTGCCAGTAGGTTCACGTCCAGTGGAAACACCATATATTTT. Protein sequence: CASRFTSSGNTIYF.

This chain connects TRBV29-1 to TRBJ2-5; 9 bases map to TRBD1. The V gene end was trimmed by 8 bases and the J gene end by 1 base; junction bases not matched to a gene: 5. The CDR3 is made up of 13 amino acids. The germline V gene encodes CDR1 SQVTM and CDR2 ANQGSEA. The CDR3 is CSLVGQGQETQYF. Written as DNA, the CDR3 is TGCAGCCTAGTGGGACAGGGCCAAGAGACCCAGTACTTC.

The rearrangement uses TRBV7-9 and TRBJ1-2, with D possibly being TRBD1 (5 bases). V was shortened by 2 bases and J by 6 bases, with 19 bases between the two germline ends. The CDR3 is made up of 16 amino acids. Germline assignment: CDR1 SEHNR and CDR2 FQNEAQ (reference sequence). As DNA, the CDR3 is TGTGCCAGCAGCTTAATGTCCGGGCAGGGTGCAAATGGCTACACCTTC. Its protein is CASSLMSGQGANGYTF.

V usage is TRBV28 and J usage is TRBJ1-5; D not resolved. V shed 8 bases and J shed 0 bases, with 8 bases lying between them. The germline CDR1 and CDR2 sequences are MDHEN and SYDVKM. This CDR3 spans 13 amino acids. CDR3 nucleotides: TGTGCCAGCGCGGACCGTAGCAATCAGCCCCAGCATTTT. This encodes CASADRSNQPQHF.

The J gene is TRBJ1-1, the V gene TRBV7-8; TRBD1 might be the D (6 bases). CDR3 length: 15 residues. Germline-derived CDR1 and CDR2 are SGHVS and FQNEAQ. The V end was cut by 1 base, the J end by 7 bases, with 16 bases between. CDR3 region: CASSLVRGRRGEAFF. The CDR3, as DNA: TGTGCCAGCAGCTTAGTACGGGGGCGTCGTGGTGAAGCTTTCTTT.

The CDR3 DNA follows: TGTGCCAGCAGTGAGGGACGGGACACTGAAGCTTTCTTT. This sequence encodes CASSEGRDTEAFF. The J gene is TRBJ1-1, the V gene TRBV6-1, with D perhaps TRBD1 (5 bases). The CDR3 is made up of 13 amino acids. V was pared by 3 bases and J by 3 bases, with 8 bases between. The germline CDR1 and CDR2 sequences are MNHNS and SASEGT.

This clone occurred many times. The chain uses TRBV15 and TRBJ1-2, with unresolved D. The CDR3 is 10 amino acids. The germline CDR1 and CDR2 sequences are LNHNV and YYDKDF (reference sequence). V lost 8 bases and J lost 8, with 9 bases in between. The CDR3 here is CATERTGYTF. The CDR3, as DNA: TGTGCCACCGAGAGGACGGGCTACACCTTC.

The chain recombines TRBV18 with TRBJ2-7; 12 bases are shared with TRBD1. The CDR3 spans 23 residues. J gave up 2 bases and V 5 bases, and 28 bases lay outside the gene matches. From germline, CDR1 is KGHSH and CDR2 LQKENI. The CDR3 bases are TGTGCCAGCTCATCTTACCGGGACAGGGGGCCAAGACCTCAAGAGACCGTCCCCTACGAGCAGTACTTC. The encoded protein is CASSSYRDRGPRPQETVPYEQYF.

This clone has more than one count but fewer than ten. This sequence joins TRBV11-2 and TRBJ1-6, with D perhaps matching TRBD1 (6 bases). Between the trimmed V and J ends, which lost 0 bases and 6 bases, there was a span of 15 bases. Germline V gene lookup returns CDR1 SGHAT and CDR2 FQNNGV. This CDR3 spans 17 amino acids. The CDR3 here is CASSLDSGGLVNSPLHF. DNA for the CDR3: TGTGCCAGCAGCTTAGATAGCGGGGGCCTAGTTAATTCACCCCTCCACTTT.

The chain has TRBV3-1 (or the pseudogene TRBV3-2) and TRBJ2-7; 9 bases are shared with TRBD1. CDR3 length: 15 residues. Germline V gives CDR1 LGHDT, CDR2 YNNKEL (reference sequence). With V trimmed by 4 bases and J by 6 bases, 10 bases remained unmatched. This CDR3 is CASSLVLRDRVEQYF. CDR3 nucleotide sequence: TGTGCCAGCAGCCTCGTACTTAGGGACAGGGTCGAGCAGTACTTC.

V gene TRBV19 combines with J gene TRBJ1-1; D is undetermined. CDR1 is LNHDA, CDR2 SQIVND, per germline (reference sequence). This CDR3 contains 13 residues. Trimming took off 8 bases at V and 1 base at J, with 11 bases between the two ends. The CDR3 region has the DNA TGTGCCAGTGGCAGGAATCAGAACACTGAAGCTTTCTTT. Protein: CASGRNQNTEAFF.

This chain links TRBV7-9 with TRBJ2-3; possible D gene TRBD2, 7 bases. V lost 2 bases, J lost 0 bases, and 12 bases lay in between. Germline V lookup: CDR1 SEHNR, CDR2 FQNEAQ (reference sequence). This CDR3 contains 16 residues. The CDR3 here is CASSLSGGSSTDTQYF. Here the CDR3 DNA reads TGTGCCAGCAGCTTATCGGGGGGCTCTAGCACAGATACGCAGTATTTT.

CDR3 DNA sequence: TGTGCCAGTAGTATCGGGGACAGCCGGCCCTCTTACAATGAGCAGTTCTTC. It yields the protein CASSIGDSRPSYNEQFF. The chain has TRBV19 and TRBJ2-1; 7 nucleotides align to TRBD1. Germline loops: CDR1 LNHDA, CDR2 SQIVND (reference sequence). CDR3 size: 17 residues. The V segment lost 3 bases and the J segment 4 bases; nucleotides outside the gene matches: 12.

V and J are TRBV19 and TRBJ1-2, with 7 bases identical to TRBD1. Trimming at V came to 3 bases and at J to 4 bases, leaving 5 bases not matched to a gene. The CDR3 is 14 residues long. Per the germline V gene, CDR1 is LNHDA and CDR2 is SQIVND (reference sequence). The CDR3 loop is CASSIGDSFYGYTF. DNA of the CDR3: TGTGCCAGTAGTATCGGGGACAGCTTCTATGGCTACACCTTC.

This clone was seen a single time. The chain has TRBV7-9 and TRBJ2-3; 7 positions agree with TRBD2. The V gene's germline CDR1 is SEHNR and CDR2 FQNEAQ (reference sequence). This CDR3 spans 13 amino acids. V lost 2 bases, J lost 11 bases, and 7 bases stayed unmatched. The CDR3 region is CASSLQGGGGQYF. The CDR3, as DNA: TGTGCCAGCAGCTTACAGGGCGGGGGTGGGCAGTATTTT.

The chain couples TRBV19 to TRBJ1-6; no definite D call. Trimming removed 4 bases at V and 10 bases at J, with 17 bases between. This CDR3 is 15 amino acids long. The germline gives CDR1 LNHDA, CDR2 SQIVND (reference sequence). CDR3 DNA: TGTGCCAGTAGTAGGAGACCCCCCGGGGAATCACCCCTCCACTTT. Translated: CASSRRPPGESPLHF. Variable domain in full (rest from reference TRBV19 and TRBJ1-6): DGGITQSPKYLFRKEGQNVTLSCEQNLNHDAMYWYRQDPGQGLRLIYYSQIVNDFQKGDIAEGYSVSREKKESFPLTVTSAQKNPTAFYLCASSRRPPGESPLHFGNGTRLTVT.

This chain connects TRBV4-2 to TRBJ2-5; D remains unclear. The CDR3 runs to 15 residues. The V gene lost 2 bases and the J gene lost 1 base, with 11 bases spanning the gap. Per the germline V gene, CDR1 is LGHNA and CDR2 is YNFKEQ. CDR3 residues: CASSQNLPVQETQYF. The CDR3 region has the DNA TGTGCCAGCAGCCAAAATCTACCAGTCCAAGAGACCCAGTACTTC.

J is TRBJ2-7 and V is TRBV3-1 (or the pseudogene TRBV3-2); possible D gene TRBD1, 5 bases. Germline V gives CDR1 LGHDT, CDR2 YNNKEL (reference sequence). CDR3 length: 14 residues. Between the trimmed V and J ends, which lost 0 bases and 2 bases, there was a span of 8 bases. The CDR3 DNA sequence: TGTGCCAGCAGCCAAGAACCCAGGGCCTACGAGCAGTACTTC. The encoded protein is CASSQEPRAYEQYF.

The chain carries TRBV2 and TRBJ2-7, with TRBD1 matching over 9 bases. In germline, CDR1 is SNHLY, CDR2 FYNNEI. The J segment lost 2 bases and the V segment lost 6 bases, leaving 8 bases of the junction unmatched. This CDR3 has 15 amino acids. The CDR3 nucleotides read TGTGCCAGCAGAAGAACGGGACAGGGTGCCTACGAGCAGTACTTC. Translated, it gives CASRRTGQGAYEQYF.

The chain uses TRBV5-5 and TRBJ2-4, with TRBD1 as a possible D gene (5 bases). The CDR3 is 15 amino acids. The germline V gene encodes CDR1 SGHKS and CDR2 YYEKEE (reference sequence). The V end was cut by 4 bases, the J end by 5 bases, with 16 bases between. The CDR3 DNA reads as TGTGCCAGCAGCCGGCGACAGAACGTTCAAAACATTCAGTACTTC. Its protein product is CASSRRQNVQNIQYF.

V gene TRBV6-5 combines with J gene TRBJ2-7; no reliable D call. Germline V gene data show CDR1 as MNHEY and CDR2 as SVGAGI. The CDR3 covers 13 residues. Trimming shortened V by 8 bases and J by 6 bases, and 17 bases separated the two germline ends. The CDR3 DNA follows: TGTGCCAGCTGGTCTCGCTCTGGTCGCGAGCAGTACTTC. This encodes CASWSRSGREQYF.

The chain links TRBV29-1 to TRBJ1-1; D not certain. The germline V gene has CDR1 SQVTM and CDR2 ANQGSEA. The CDR3 has 17 amino acids. V lost 4 bases and J lost 0, with 21 bases in between. DNA for the CDR3: TGCAGCGTTGTCCCTGGCTCGGGCCGAGCCATGAACACTGAAGCTTTCTTT. This sequence encodes CSVVPGSGRAMNTEAFF.

This clone was observed a few times. This chain uses TRBV5-1 with TRBJ1-6; D may be TRBD1 (5 bases). The CDR3 extends over 16 amino acids. Trimming pared 0 bases from V and 4 bases from J, leaving 11 bases between. Germline V gene lookup returns CDR1 SGHRS and CDR2 YFSETQ. CDR3 nucleotide sequence: TGCGCCAGCAGCTTGGAATATGCAGGGTATAATTCACCCCTCCACTTT. Protein sequence: CASSLEYAGYNSPLHF.

The V gene is TRBV11-1, the J gene TRBJ2-1, with 11 nucleotides matching TRBD2. J gave up 6 bases and V 5 bases, and 6 bases lay outside the gene matches. The CDR3 is 15 residues long. CDR1 and CDR2 from the germline V gene are SGHAT and FQDESV (reference sequence). CDR3 region: CASSQTSGNGNEQFF. DNA of the CDR3: TGTGCCAGCAGCCAGACTAGCGGGAACGGCAATGAGCAGTTCTTC.

This clone was counted between two and nine times. The chain has TRBV3-1 (or the pseudogene TRBV3-2) and TRBJ1-5, with D hard to call. This CDR3 spans 13 amino acids. Trimming stripped 0 bases from V and 6 bases from J, with 6 bases between. The germline gives CDR1 LGHDT, CDR2 YNNKEL (reference sequence). CDR3 nucleotide sequence: TGTGCCAGCAGCCAAGACGAGATTCAGCCCCAGCATTTT. Translated, it gives CASSQDEIQPQHF.

This clone was detected a few times. J is TRBJ2-4 and V is TRBV10-2, with TRBD2 identical over 10 bases. The CDR3 spans 18 residues. Trimming removed 2 bases from V and 1 base from J; junction bases left unmatched: 8. Germline V gene data show CDR1 as WSHSY and CDR2 as SAAADI. The CDR3 sequence is CASSEGVGAGGAKNIQYF. The CDR3 DNA follows: TGCGCCAGCAGTGAGGGAGTGGGAGCGGGAGGGGCCAAAAACATTCAGTACTTC.

In this sample, this clone turned up a few times. This chain joins TRBV7-2 and TRBJ2-3; tentative D call: TRBD2 (5 bases). Germline-derived CDR1 and CDR2 are SGHTA and FQGNSA. The CDR3 is made up of 15 amino acids. Deletions cut 1 base from V and 0 bases from J, with 8 bases between. The CDR3 DNA sequence: TGTGCCAGCAGCTTAGGGCGGACTAGCACAGATACGCAGTATTTT. It codes for CASSLGRTSTDTQYF.

The chain carries TRBV7-7 and TRBJ2-6; no clear D. This CDR3 has 16 residues. The germline V and J ends were trimmed by 5 bases and 0 bases, with 11 bases remaining between them. CDR1 SSHAT and CDR2 FNYEAQ come from the germline V gene (reference sequence). The CDR3 nucleotides are TGTGCCAGCAGCCCAGGACCGATCTCTGGGGCCAACGTCCTGACTTTC. Encoded protein: CASSPGPISGANVLTF.

This clone appeared a single time. This sequence joins TRBV28 and TRBJ1-4; TRBD1 matches at 7 bases. CDR1 is MDHEN, CDR2 SYDVKM, per germline. V was clipped by 6 bases and J by 8 bases; unmatched bases: 12. The length of the CDR3 is 15 residues. This chain's CDR3 is CASSPPDRVREKLFF. As DNA, the CDR3 is TGTGCCAGCAGCCCCCCCGACAGGGTTCGGGAAAAACTGTTTTTT.